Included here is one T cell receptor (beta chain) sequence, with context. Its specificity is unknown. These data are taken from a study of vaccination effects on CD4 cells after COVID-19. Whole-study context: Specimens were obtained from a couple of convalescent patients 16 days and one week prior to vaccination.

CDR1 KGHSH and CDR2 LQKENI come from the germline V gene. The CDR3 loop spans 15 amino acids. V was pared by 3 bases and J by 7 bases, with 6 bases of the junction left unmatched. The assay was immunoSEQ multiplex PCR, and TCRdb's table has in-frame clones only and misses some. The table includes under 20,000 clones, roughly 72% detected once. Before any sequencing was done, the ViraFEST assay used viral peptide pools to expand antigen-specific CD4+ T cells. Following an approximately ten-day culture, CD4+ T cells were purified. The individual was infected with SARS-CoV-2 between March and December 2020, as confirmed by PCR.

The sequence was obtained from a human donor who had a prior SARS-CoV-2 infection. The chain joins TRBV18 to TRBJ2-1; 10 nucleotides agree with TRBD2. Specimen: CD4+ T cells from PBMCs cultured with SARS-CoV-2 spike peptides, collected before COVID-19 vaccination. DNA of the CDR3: TGTGCCAGCTCACCGCTTCCGGGACTAGCGAATGAGCAGTTCTTC. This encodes CASSPLPGLANEQFF.